The clone carrying this T cell receptor beta chain was picked up a small number of times. Its antigen remains unknown. The record originates from a study of T-cell memory formation after mild COVID-19. About the research overall: There were largely donor-specific TCR clusters. Study results and limitations: Of the contracting clones, CD4+ ones lay mainly in CM and EM, and CD8+ ones in EMRA. Nothing showed for sure that second-wave clones peaking on day 37 were SARS-CoV-2 specific.

UMIs and sample barcodes were carried by the TCR alpha and TCR beta cDNA libraries that 5'RACE produced using constant-segment primers. TCRdb reprocessed the 5' RACE reads with MiXCR, giving one entry per CDR3 protein. The table lists roughly 80,000 distinct CDR3 sequences, about 15% of them singletons. This CDR3 has 14 residues. V was trimmed by 1 base and J by 1 base, leaving 8 bases between them. CDR1 is SGDLS and CDR2 is YYNGEE in the germline V gene. The clonotype originates from an adult woman who had mild COVID-19 (a few samples of this study predate the infection). Cell type and time point are not known. The chain combines TRBV9 with TRBJ2-5; D remains unclear. Sequences were obtained from PBMCs or a T cell subset sorted from them (not recorded which). Here the CDR3 DNA reads TGTGCCAGCAGCGTATTGGGCCTCCAAGAGACCCAGTACTTC. It translates to CASSVLGLQETQYF.